This entry is about one TCR beta chain. This record comes from a study of technical replicates of blood from a handful of donors. CDR1 is SGHDN, CDR2 FVKESK, per germline. V lost 0 bases and J 0 bases, leaving 8 bases between the germline ends. There are 15 residues in the CDR3. Data came from immunoSEQ multiplex PCR; TCRdb stores just in-frame clones and leaves some out. The sample holds 80,000 to 100,000 clones, about 92% seen once. The chain combines TRBV14 with TRBJ1-1; D not resolved. This clonotype was sampled from a human donor in good health. The material sequenced was T cells isolated from PBMCs. CDR3 bases: TGTGCCAGCAGCCAAGACCGTAATCTGAACACTGAAGCTTTCTTT. Translating it yields CASSQDRNLNTEAFF.